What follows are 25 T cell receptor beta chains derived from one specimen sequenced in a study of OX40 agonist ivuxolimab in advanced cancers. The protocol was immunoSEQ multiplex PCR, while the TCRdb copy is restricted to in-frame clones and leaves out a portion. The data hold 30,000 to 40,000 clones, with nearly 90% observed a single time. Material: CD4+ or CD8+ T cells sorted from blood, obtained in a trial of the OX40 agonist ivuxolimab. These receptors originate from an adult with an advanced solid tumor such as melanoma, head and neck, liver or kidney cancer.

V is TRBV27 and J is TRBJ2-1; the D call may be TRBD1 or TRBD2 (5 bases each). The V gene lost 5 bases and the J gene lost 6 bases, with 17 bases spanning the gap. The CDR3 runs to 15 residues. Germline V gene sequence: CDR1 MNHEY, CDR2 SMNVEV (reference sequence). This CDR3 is CASSLGTPGSNEQFF. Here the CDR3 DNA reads TGTGCCAGCAGTCTCGGGACCCCGGGGTCCAATGAGCAGTTCTTC.

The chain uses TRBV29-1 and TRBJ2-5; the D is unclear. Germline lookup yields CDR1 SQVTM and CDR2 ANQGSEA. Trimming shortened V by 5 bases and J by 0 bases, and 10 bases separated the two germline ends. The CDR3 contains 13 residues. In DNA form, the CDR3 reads TGCAGCGTTCCCTGGGCAGACCAAGAGACCCAGTACTTC. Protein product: CSVPWADQETQYF.

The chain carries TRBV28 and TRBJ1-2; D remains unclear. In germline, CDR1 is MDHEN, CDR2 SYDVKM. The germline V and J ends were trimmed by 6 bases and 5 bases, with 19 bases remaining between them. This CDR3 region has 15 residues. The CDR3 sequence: CASRQHLLIGYGYTF. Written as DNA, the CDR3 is TGTGCCAGCAGGCAGCACCTGTTGATCGGGTATGGCTACACCTTC.

The CDR3 region has the DNA TGTGCCAGCAGTCACGGGACGGCACAGGGGTTAGAGACCCAGTACTTC. This gives the protein CASSHGTAQGLETQYF. The chain carries TRBV27 and TRBJ2-5, with 7 bases that match TRBD1. The ends lost 5 bases at V and 4 bases at J; junction bases unmatched: 13. The germline V gene has CDR1 MNHEY and CDR2 SMNVEV (reference sequence). The CDR3 loop spans 16 amino acids.

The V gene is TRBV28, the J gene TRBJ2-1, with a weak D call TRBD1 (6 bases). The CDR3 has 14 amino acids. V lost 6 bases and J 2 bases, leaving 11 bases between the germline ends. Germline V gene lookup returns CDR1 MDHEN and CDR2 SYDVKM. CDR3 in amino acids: CASSRRGTYNEQFF. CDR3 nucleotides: TGTGCCAGCAGCCGCAGGGGCACCTACAATGAGCAGTTCTTC. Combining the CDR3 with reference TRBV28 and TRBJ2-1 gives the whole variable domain DVKVTQSSRYLVKRTGEKVFLECVQDMDHENMFWYRQDPGLGLRLIYFSYDVKMKEKGDIPEGYSVSREKKERFSLILESASTNQTSMYLCASSRRGTYNEQFFGPGTRLTVL.

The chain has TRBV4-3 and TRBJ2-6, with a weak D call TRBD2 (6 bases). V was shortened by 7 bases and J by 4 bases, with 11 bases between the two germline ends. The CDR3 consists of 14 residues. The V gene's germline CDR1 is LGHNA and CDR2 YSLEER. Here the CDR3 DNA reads TGCGCCAGCAAGGAGGCGGGGGGGGCCAACGTCCTGACTTTC. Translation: CASKEAGGANVLTF.

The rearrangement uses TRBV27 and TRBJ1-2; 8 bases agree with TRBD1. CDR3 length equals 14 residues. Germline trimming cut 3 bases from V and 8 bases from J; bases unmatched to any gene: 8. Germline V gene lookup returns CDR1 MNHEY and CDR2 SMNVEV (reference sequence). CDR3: CASSFSATGDGYTF. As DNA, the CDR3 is TGTGCCAGCAGTTTTTCCGCGACAGGGGACGGCTACACCTTC.

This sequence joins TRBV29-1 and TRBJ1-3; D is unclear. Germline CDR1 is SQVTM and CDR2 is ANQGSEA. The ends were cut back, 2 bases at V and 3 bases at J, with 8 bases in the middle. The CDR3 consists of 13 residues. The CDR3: CSVESRIGNTIYF. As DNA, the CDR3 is TGCAGCGTTGAAAGCAGGATTGGAAACACCATATATTTT.

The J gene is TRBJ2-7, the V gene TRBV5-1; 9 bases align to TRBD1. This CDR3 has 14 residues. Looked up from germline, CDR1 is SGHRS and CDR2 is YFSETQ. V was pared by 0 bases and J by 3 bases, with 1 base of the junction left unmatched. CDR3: CASSLGDRDYEQYF. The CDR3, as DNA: TGCGCCAGCAGCTTGGGGGACAGGGACTACGAGCAGTACTTC.

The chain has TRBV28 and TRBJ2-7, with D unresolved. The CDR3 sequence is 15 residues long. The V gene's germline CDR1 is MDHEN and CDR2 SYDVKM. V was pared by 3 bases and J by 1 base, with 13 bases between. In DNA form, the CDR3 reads TGTGCCAGCAGTTTGCAGTTCAGAGCTTCCTACGAGCAGTACTTC. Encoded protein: CASSLQFRASYEQYF.

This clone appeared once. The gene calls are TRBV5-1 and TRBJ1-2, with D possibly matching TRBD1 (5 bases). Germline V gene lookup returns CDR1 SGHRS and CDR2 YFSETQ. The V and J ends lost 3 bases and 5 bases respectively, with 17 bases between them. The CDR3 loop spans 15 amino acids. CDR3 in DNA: TGCGCCAGCAGCTCGGGGGAAGAGGGAAATTATGGCTACACCTTC. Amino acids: CASSSGEEGNYGYTF.

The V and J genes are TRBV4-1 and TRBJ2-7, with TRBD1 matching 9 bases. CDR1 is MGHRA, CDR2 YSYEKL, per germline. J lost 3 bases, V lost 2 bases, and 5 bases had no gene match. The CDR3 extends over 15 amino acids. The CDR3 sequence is CASSQTETGGYEQYF. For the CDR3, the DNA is TGCGCCAGCAGCCAAACCGAGACAGGGGGCTACGAGCAGTACTTC.

CDR3 protein: CASSLYGSGYGYTF. The CDR3 DNA reads as TGTGCCAGCAGCTTATATGGCAGTGGGTATGGCTACACCTTC. The V and J genes are TRBV7-6 and TRBJ1-2; no clear D gene. CDR1 is SGHVS and CDR2 is FNYEAQ in the germline V gene. This CDR3 has 14 amino acids. V lost 2 bases, J lost 5 bases, and 12 bases lay in between. The full variable domain, completed using reference TRBV7-6 and TRBJ1-2, is GAGVSQSPRYKVTKRGQDVALRCDPISGHVSLYWYRQALGQGPEFLTYFNYEAQQDKSGLPNDRFSAERPEGSISTLTIQRTEQRDSAMYRCASSLYGSGYGYTFGSGTRLTVV.

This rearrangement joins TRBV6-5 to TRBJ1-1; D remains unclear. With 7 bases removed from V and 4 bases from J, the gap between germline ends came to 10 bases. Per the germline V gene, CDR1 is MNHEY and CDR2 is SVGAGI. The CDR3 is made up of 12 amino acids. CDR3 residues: CASTSTLTEAFF. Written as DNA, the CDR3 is TGTGCCAGCACGTCGACCCTCACTGAAGCTTTCTTT.

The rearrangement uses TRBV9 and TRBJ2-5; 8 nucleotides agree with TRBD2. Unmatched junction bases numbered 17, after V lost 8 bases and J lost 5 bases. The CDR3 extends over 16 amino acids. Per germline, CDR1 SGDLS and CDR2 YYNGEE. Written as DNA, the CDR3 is TGTGCCAGAAAAATTAAGACTAGCGCAATTGGGGAGACCCAGTACTTC. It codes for CARKIKTSAIGETQYF.

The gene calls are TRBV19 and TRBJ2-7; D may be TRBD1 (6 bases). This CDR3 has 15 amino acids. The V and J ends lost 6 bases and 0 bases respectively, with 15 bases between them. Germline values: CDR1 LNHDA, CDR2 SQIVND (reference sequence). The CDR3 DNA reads TGTGCCAGTAGGGTACAGGGCAGCAGCTCCTACGAGCAGTACTTC. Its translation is CASRVQGSSSYEQYF.

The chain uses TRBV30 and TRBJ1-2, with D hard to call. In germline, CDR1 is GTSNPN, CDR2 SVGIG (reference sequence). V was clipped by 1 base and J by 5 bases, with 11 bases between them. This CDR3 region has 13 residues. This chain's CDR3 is CAWSAPGNYGYTF. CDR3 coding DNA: TGTGCCTGGAGTGCCCCGGGAAATTATGGCTACACCTTC. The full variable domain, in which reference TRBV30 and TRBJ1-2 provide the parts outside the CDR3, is SQTIHQWPATLVQPVGSPLSLECTVEGTSNPNLYWYRQAAGRGLQLLFYSVGIGQISSEVPQNLSASRPQDRQFILSSKKLLLSDSGFYLCAWSAPGNYGYTFGSGTRLTVV.

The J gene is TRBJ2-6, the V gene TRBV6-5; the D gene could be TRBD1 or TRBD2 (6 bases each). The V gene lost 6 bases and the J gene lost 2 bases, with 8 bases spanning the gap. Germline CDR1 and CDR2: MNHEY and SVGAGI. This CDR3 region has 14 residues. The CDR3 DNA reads TGTGCCAGCAGGGGGGGCACTGGGGCCAACGTCCTGACTTTC. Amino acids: CASRGGTGANVLTF.

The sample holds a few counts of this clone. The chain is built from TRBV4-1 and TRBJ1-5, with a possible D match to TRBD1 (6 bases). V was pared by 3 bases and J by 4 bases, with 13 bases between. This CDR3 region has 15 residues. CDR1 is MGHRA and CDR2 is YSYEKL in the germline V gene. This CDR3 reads CASSQDRQENQPQHF. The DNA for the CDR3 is TGCGCCAGCAGCCAGGATCGACAGGAAAATCAGCCCCAGCATTTT.

CDR3 residues: CASSGDPGGASYEQYF. CDR3 nucleotides: TGTGCCAGCAGCGGTGACCCAGGGGGCGCGAGCTACGAGCAGTACTTC. The chain is built from TRBV28 and TRBJ2-7, with 8 positions matching TRBD1. Germline CDR1 MDHEN, CDR2 SYDVKM. Trimming at V came to 6 bases and at J to 3 bases, leaving 13 bases not matched to a gene. The CDR3 is 16 amino acids. Together with reference TRBV28 and TRBJ2-7, the CDR3 gives the full variable domain: DVKVTQSSRYLVKRTGEKVFLECVQDMDHENMFWYRQDPGLGLRLIYFSYDVKMKEKGDIPEGYSVSREKKERFSLILESASTNQTSMYLCASSGDPGGASYEQYFGPGTRLTVT.

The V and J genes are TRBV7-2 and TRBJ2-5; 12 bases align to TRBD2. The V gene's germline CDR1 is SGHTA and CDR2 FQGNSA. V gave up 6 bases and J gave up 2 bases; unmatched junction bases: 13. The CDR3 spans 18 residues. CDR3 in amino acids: CASRPGLAGWGPQETQYF. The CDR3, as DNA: TGTGCCAGCAGACCTGGACTAGCGGGGTGGGGCCCTCAAGAGACCCAGTACTTC.

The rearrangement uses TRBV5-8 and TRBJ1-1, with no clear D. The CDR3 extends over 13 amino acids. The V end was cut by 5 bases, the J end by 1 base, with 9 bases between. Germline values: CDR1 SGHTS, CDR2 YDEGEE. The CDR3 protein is CASRPLENTEAFF. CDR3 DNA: TGTGCCAGCAGACCTTTGGAGAACACTGAAGCTTTCTTT.

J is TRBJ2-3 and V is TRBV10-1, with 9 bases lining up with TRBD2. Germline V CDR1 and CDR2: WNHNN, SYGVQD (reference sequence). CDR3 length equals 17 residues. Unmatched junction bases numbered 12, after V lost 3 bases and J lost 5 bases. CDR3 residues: CASSDPDSGGRGDTQYF. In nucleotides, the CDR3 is TGCGCCAGCAGTGATCCTGATAGCGGGGGCCGGGGAGATACGCAGTATTTT.

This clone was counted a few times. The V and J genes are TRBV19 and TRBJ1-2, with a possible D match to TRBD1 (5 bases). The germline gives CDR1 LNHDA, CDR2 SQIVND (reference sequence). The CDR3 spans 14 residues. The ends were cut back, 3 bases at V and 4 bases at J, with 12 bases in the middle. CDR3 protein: CASSMSQDLYGYTF. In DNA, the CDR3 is TGTGCCAGTAGTATGTCACAGGACCTCTATGGCTACACCTTC.

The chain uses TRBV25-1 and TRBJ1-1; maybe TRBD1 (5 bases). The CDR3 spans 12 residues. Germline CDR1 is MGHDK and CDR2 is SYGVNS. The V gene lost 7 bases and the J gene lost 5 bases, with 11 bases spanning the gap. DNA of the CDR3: TGTGCCAGCACACAGGCTGGGACTGAAGCTTTCTTT. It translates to CASTQAGTEAFF.